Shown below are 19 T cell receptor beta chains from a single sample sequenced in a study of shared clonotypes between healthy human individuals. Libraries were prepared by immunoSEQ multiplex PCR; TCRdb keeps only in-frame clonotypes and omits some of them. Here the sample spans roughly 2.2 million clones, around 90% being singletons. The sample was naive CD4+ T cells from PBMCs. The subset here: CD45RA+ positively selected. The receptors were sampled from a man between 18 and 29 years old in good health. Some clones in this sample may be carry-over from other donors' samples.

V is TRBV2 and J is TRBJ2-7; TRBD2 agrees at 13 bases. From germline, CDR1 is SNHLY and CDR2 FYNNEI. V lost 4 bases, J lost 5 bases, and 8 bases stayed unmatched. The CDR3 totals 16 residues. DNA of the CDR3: TGTGCCAGCAGTGGGACTAGCGGGAGAATAAGCCACGAGCAGTACTTC. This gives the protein CASSGTSGRISHEQYF. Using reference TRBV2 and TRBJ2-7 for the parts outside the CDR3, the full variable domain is EPEVTQTPSHQVTQMGQEVILRCVPISNHLYFYWYRQILGQKVEFLVSFYNNEISEKSEIFDDQFSVERPDGSNFTLKIRSTKLEDSAMYFCASSGTSGRISHEQYFGPGTRLTVT.

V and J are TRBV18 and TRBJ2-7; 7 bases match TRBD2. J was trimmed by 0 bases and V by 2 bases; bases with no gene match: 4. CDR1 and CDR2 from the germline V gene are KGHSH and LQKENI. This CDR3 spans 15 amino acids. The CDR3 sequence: CASSPGGGNSYEQYF. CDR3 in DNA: TGTGCCAGCTCACCAGGCGGGGGTAACTCCTACGAGCAGTACTTC.

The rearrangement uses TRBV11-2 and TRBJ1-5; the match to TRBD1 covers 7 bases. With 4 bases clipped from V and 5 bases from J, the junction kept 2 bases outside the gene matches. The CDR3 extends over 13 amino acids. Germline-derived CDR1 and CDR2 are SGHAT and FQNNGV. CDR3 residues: CASSSDRDQPQHF. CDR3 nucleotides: TGTGCCAGCAGCTCTGACAGGGATCAGCCCCAGCATTTT.

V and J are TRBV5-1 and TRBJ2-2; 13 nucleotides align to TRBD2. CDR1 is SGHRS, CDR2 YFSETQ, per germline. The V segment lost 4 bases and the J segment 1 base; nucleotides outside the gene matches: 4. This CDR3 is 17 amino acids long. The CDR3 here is CASSIGLAGVNTGELFF. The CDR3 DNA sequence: TGCGCCAGCAGCATAGGACTAGCGGGGGTGAACACCGGGGAGCTGTTTTTT.

CDR3 in DNA: TGTGCCAGCTCCCCAGGGTTATATCAGCCCCAGCATTTT. Protein: CASSPGLYQPQHF. This sequence joins TRBV18 and TRBJ1-5; TRBD1 is a possible D gene (5 bases). The CDR3 spans 13 residues. Germline V gene data show CDR1 as KGHSH and CDR2 as LQKENI. V was clipped by 6 bases and J by 5 bases, with 11 bases between them.

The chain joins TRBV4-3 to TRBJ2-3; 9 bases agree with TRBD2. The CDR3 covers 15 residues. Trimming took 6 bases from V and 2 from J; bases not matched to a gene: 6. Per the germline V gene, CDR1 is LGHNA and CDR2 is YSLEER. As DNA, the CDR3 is TGCGCCAGCAGTGCGACTAGCGGTTACACAGATACGCAGTATTTT. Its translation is CASSATSGYTDTQYF.

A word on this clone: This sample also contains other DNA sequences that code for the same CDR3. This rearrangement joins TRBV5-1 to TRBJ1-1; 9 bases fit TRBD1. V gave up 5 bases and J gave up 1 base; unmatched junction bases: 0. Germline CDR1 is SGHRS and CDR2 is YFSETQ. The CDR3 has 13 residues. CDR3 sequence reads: CASRGQGNTEAFF. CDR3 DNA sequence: TGCGCCAGCAGGGGACAGGGGAACACTGAAGCTTTCTTT.

The CDR3, as DNA: TGTGCCAGCAGCCGGACCGCCCGGGGAGGAACTGAAGCTTTCTTT. Residues: CASSRTARGGTEAFF. The rearrangement joins TRBV7-2 to TRBJ1-1, with D unclear. V gave up 5 bases and J gave up 5 bases, with 18 bases separating them. From germline, CDR1 is SGHTA and CDR2 FQGNSA. The CDR3 contains 15 residues.

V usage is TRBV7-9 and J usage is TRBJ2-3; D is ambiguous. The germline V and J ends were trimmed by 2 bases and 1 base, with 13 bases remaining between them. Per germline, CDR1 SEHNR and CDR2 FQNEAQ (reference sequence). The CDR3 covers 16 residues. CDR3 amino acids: CASSLRGARGTDTQYF. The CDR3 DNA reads TGTGCCAGCAGCTTACGCGGAGCCAGAGGCACAGATACGCAGTATTTT. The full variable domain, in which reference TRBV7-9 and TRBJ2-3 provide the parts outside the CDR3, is DTGVSQNPRHKITKRGQNVTFRCDPISEHNRLYWYRQTLGQGPEFLTYFQNEAQLEKSRLLSDRFSAERPKGSFSTLEIQRTEQGDSAMYLCASSLRGARGTDTQYFGPGTRLTVL.

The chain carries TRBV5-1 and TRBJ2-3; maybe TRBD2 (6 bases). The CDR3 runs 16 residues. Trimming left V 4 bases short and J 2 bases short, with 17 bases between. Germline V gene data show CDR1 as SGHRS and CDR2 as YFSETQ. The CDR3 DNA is TGCGCCAGCAGCGGGGGGACTGGAAGATTCACAGATACGCAGTATTTT. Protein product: CASSGGTGRFTDTQYF.

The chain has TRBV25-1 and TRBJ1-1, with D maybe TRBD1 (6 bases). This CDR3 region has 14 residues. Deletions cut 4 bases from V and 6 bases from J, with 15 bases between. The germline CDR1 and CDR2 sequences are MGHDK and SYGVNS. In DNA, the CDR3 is TGTGCCAGCAGTGTCTTACAGGGAAGATCTGAAGCTTTCTTT. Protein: CASSVLQGRSEAFF.

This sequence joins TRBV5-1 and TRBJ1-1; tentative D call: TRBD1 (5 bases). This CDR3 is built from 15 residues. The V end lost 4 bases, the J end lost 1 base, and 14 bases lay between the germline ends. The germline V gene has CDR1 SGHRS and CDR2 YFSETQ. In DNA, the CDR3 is TGCGCCAGCAGCCCCCCGGGCAGGGCGAACACTGAAGCTTTCTTT. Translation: CASSPPGRANTEAFF.

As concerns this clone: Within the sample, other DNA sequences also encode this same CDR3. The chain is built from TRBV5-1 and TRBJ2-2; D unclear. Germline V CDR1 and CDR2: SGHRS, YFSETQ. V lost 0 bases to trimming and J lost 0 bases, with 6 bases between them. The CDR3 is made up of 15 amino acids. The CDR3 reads CASSLGGANTGELFF. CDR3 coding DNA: TGCGCCAGCAGCTTGGGCGGAGCGAACACCGGGGAGCTGTTTTTT.

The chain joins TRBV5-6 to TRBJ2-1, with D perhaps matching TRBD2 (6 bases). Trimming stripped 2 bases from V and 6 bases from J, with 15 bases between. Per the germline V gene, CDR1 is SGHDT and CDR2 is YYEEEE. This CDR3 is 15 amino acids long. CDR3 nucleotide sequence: TGTGCCAGCAGCTTTATCGGAGGGGACCGCAATGAGCAGTTCTTC. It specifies CASSFIGGDRNEQFF.

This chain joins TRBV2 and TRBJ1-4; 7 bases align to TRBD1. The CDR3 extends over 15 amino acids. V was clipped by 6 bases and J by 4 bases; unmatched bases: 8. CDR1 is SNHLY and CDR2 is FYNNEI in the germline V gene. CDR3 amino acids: CASSPGQANNEKLFF. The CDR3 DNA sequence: TGTGCCAGCAGCCCCGGACAGGCGAATAATGAAAAACTGTTTTTT.

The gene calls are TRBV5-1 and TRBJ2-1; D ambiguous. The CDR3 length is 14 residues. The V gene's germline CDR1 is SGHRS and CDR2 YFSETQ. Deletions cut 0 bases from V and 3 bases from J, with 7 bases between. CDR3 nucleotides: TGCGCCAGCAGCTTGGAGGCCCACTACAATGAGCAGTTCTTC. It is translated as CASSLEAHYNEQFF.

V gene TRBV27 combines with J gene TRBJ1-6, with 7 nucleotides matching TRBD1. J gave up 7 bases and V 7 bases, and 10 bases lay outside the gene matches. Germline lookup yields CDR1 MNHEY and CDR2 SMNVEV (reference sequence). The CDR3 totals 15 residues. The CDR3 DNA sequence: TGTGCCAGCAAGGACAGGAGCCTCTTCAATTCACCCCTCCACTTT. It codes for CASKDRSLFNSPLHF.

The CDR3 is CASRPTKNYGYTF. The CDR3 bases are TGTGCCAGCAGACCGACAAAAAACTATGGCTACACCTTC. The chain links TRBV28 to TRBJ1-2; D call uncertain. CDR1 is MDHEN, CDR2 SYDVKM, per germline. V lost 6 bases to trimming and J lost 2 bases, with 10 bases between them. The CDR3 sequence is 13 residues long.

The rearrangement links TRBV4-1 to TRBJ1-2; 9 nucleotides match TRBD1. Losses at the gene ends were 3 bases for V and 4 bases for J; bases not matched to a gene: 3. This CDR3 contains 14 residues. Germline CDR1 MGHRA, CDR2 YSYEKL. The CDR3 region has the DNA TGCGCCAGCAGCCAGGGGACAGGGAGCTATGGCTACACCTTC. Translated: CASSQGTGSYGYTF.